The 7 T cell receptor beta chains below come from one sample, sequenced in a study of blood T cell repertoires in COVID-19. Only in-frame clones appear in the TCRdb table, and some are missing; sequencing was by immunoSEQ multiplex PCR. This table holds 250,000 to 350,000 clones, approximately 85% found once. What was sequenced was peripheral blood. These receptors came from a human donor with COVID-19, enrolled during active disease. The donor label of this sample is uncertain.

This chain links TRBV9 with TRBJ1-2; 9 positions agree with TRBD1. Germline values: CDR1 SGDLS, CDR2 YYNGEE. The junction had 3 bases not matched to a gene; V was cut back by 3 bases and J by 0 bases. The CDR3 length is 15 residues. The CDR3 DNA reads as TGTGCCAGCAGCGCCGGGACAGGGACTAACTATGGCTACACCTTC. This translates into CASSAGTGTNYGYTF.

In its sample, this clone was seen many times. The J gene is TRBJ1-5, the V gene TRBV30; D may be TRBD1 (5 bases). Germline V lookup: CDR1 GTSNPN, CDR2 SVGIG (reference sequence). The CDR3 runs to 17 residues. Between the trimmed V and J ends, which lost 0 bases and 0 bases, there was a span of 15 bases. CDR3 amino acids: CAWSVGADVYSNQPQHF. CDR3 sequence (DNA): TGTGCCTGGAGTGTAGGGGCCGACGTATATAGCAATCAGCCCCAGCATTTT.

In regard to this clone: This specimen includes other DNA sequences encoding the same CDR3. The chain couples TRBV5-8 to TRBJ1-2; D perhaps matches TRBD1 (5 bases). The CDR3 has 13 residues. Germline V CDR1 and CDR2: SGHTS, YDEGEE. V was cut by 2 bases and J by 5 bases, with 10 bases left in between. The CDR3 DNA is TGTGCCAGCAGCTTCAGGCAGGGATATGGCTACACCTTC. It translates to CASSFRQGYGYTF.

This chain's CDR3 is CASSERQAHLGYTF. In DNA, the CDR3 is TGTGCCAGCAGTGAAAGACAGGCCCACCTCGGCTACACCTTC. V usage is TRBV6-1 and J usage is TRBJ1-2, with a weak D call TRBD1 (6 bases). The germline V gene encodes CDR1 MNHNS and CDR2 SASEGT. Trimming left V 2 bases short and J 8 bases short, with 15 bases between. This CDR3 has 14 residues.

This chain joins TRBV28 and TRBJ1-4; D gene ambiguous. With 3 bases removed from V and 3 bases from J, the gap between germline ends came to 5 bases. The CDR3 consists of 13 residues. Germline loops: CDR1 MDHEN, CDR2 SYDVKM. The CDR3 coding sequence is TGTGCCAGCAGTTTGCAGTCTAATGAAAAACTGTTTTTT. This translates into CASSLQSNEKLFF.

The chain is built from TRBV5-6 and TRBJ1-6; TRBD1 is a possible D gene (5 bases). Trimming shortened V by 0 bases and J by 9 bases, and 10 bases separated the two germline ends. The CDR3 totals 14 residues. Germline-derived CDR1 and CDR2 are SGHDT and YYEEEE. CDR3 bases: TGTGCCAGCAGCTTGGGGAGGGGTGGTTCACCCCTCCACTTT. This gives the protein CASSLGRGGSPLHF. The full variable domain, rest sourced from reference TRBV5-6 and TRBJ1-6, is DAGVTQSPTHLIKTRGQQVTLRCSPKSGHDTVSWYQQALGQGPQFIFQYYEEEERQRGNFPDRFSGHQFPNYSSELNVNALLLGDSALYLCASSLGRGGSPLHFGNGTRLTVT.

This clone was found once. The chain is built from TRBV4-3 and TRBJ1-6, with D tentatively TRBD1 (6 bases). CDR1 and CDR2 from the germline V gene are LGHNA and YSLEER. V was shortened by 0 bases and J by 12 bases, with 18 bases between the two germline ends. The CDR3 length is 16 residues. The CDR3 region is CASSQDPGTRLRPLHF. CDR3 nucleotides: TGCGCCAGCAGCCAAGATCCCGGGACACGACTCCGACCCCTCCACTTT.